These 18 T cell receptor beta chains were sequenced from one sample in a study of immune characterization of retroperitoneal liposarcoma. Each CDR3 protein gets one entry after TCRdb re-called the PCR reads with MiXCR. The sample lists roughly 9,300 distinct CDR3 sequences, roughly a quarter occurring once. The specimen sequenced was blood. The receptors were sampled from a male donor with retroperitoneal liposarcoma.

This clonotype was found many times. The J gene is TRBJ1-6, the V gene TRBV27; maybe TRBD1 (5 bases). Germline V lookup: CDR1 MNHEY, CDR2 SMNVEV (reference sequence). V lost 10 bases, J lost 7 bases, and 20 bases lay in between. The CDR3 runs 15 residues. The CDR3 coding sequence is TGTGCCACCACCCTCAGGGTAACAGGAAATTCACCCCTCCACTTT. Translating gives CATTLRVTGNSPLHF.

CDR3 residues: CASSFNEARIEQYF. Written as DNA, the CDR3 is TGTGCCAGCAGCTTTAACGAAGCGCGGATTGAGCAGTACTTC. The gene calls are TRBV7-6 and TRBJ2-5; D ambiguous. Germline V gene sequence: CDR1 SGHVS, CDR2 FNYEAQ. Trimming stripped 3 bases from V and 11 bases from J, with 19 bases between. The CDR3 sequence is 14 residues long. The whole variable domain, remainder taken from reference TRBV7-6 and TRBJ2-5, is GAGVSQSPRYKVTKRGQDVALRCDPISGHVSLYWYRQALGQGPEFLTYFNYEAQQDKSGLPNDRFSAERPEGSISTLTIQRTEQRDSAMYRCASSFNEARIEQYFGPGTRLLVL.

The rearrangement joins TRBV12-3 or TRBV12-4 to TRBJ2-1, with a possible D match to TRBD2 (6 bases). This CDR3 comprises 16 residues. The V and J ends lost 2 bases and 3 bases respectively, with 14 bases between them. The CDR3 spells CASSLRGGSDYNEQFF. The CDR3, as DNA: TGTGCCAGCAGTTTACGAGGAGGGTCCGACTACAATGAGCAGTTCTTC.

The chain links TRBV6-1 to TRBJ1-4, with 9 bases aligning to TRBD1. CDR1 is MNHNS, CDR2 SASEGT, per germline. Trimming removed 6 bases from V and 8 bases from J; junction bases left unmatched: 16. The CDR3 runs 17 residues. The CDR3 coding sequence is TGTGCCAGCAGCCGAGCGTGGGACAGGGTTAAAGGGGAAAAACTGTTTTTT. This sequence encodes CASSRAWDRVKGEKLFF.

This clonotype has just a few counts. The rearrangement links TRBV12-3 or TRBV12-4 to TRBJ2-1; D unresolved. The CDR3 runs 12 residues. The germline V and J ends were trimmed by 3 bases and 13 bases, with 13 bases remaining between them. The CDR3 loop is CASSFGLKTQFF. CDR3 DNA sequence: TGTGCCAGCAGTTTCGGTTTAAAGACCCAGTTCTTC.

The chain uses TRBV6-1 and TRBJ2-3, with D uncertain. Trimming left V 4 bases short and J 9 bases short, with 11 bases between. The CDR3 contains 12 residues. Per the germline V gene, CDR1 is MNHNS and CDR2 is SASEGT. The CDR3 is CASSVEGHTQYF. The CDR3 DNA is TGTGCCAGCAGTGTTGAAGGTCACACGCAGTATTTT.

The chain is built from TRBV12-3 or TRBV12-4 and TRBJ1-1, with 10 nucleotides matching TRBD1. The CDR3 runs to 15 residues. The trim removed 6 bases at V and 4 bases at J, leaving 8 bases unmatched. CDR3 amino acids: CASRGRQGARTEAFF. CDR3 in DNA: TGTGCCAGCAGGGGGAGACAGGGGGCCCGCACTGAAGCTTTCTTT.

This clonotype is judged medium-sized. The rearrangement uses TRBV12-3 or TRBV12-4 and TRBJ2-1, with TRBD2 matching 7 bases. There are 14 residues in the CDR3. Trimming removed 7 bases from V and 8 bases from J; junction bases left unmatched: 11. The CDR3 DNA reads TGTGCCAGCAATTCCCCGGGACTACCTTATGAGCAGTTCTTC. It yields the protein CASNSPGLPYEQFF.

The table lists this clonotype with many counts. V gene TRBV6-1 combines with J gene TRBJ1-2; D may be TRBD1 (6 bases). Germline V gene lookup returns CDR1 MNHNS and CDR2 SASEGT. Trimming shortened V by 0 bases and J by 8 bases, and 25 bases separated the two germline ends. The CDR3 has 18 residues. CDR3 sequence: CASSEAAGALPPTIGYTF. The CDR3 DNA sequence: TGTGCCAGCAGTGAAGCGGCAGGGGCGCTCCCCCCCACTATCGGCTACACCTTC.

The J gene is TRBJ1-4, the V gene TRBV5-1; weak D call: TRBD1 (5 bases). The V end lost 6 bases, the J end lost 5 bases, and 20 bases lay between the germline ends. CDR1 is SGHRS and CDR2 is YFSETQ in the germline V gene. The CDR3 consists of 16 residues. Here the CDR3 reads CASTPGGGVMNEKLFF. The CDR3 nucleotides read TGCGCCAGCACCCCCGGGGGGGGGGTCATGAATGAAAAACTGTTTTTT.

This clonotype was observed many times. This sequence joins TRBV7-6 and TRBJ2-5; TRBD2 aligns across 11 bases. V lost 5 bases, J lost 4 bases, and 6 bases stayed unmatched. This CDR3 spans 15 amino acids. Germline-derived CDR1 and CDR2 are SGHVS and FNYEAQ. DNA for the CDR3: TGTGCCAGCAGCGCCGCTAGCGGGGGGCTAGAGACCCAGTACTTC. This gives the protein CASSAASGGLETQYF.

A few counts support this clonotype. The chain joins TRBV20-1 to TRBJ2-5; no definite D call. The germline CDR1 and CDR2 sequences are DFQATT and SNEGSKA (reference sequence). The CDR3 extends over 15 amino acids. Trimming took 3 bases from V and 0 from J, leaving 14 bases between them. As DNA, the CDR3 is TGCAGTGCTAGTTCTCCGACAACTTACCAAGAGACCCAGTACTTC. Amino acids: CSASSPTTYQETQYF.

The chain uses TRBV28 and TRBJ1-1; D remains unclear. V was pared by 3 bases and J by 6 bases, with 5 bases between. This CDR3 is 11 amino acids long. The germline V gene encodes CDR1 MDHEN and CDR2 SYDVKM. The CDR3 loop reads CASSLSSEAFF. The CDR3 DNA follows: TGTGCCAGCAGTTTGTCCTCTGAAGCTTTCTTT.

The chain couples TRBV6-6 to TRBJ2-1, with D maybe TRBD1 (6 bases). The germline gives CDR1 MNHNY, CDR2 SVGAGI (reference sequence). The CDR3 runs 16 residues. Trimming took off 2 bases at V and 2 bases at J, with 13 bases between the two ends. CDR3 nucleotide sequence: TGTGCCAGCAGTTACGTGCAGGGGAGAGCCTACAATGAGCAGTTCTTC. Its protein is CASSYVQGRAYNEQFF.

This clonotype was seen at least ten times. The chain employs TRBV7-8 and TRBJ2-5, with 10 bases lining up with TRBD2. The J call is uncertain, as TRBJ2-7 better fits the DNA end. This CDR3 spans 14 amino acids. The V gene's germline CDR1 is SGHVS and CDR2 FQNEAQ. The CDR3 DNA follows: TGTGCCAGCAGCTCCGGGACTAGCGTCTACGAGCAGTACTTC. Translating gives CASSSGTSVYEQYF.

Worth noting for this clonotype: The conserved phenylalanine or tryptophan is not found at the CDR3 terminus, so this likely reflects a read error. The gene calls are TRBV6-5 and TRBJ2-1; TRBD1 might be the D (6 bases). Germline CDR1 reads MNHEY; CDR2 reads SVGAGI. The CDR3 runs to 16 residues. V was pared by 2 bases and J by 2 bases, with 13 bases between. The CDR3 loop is CASSYVQGRAYNEQFS. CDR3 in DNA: TGTGCCAGCAGTTACGTGCAGGGGAGAGCCTACAATGAGCAGTTCTCC.

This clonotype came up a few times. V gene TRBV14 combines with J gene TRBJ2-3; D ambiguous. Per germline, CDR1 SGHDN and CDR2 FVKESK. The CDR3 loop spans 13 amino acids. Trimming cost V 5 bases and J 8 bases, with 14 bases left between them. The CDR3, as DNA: TGTGCCAGCAGCGCCGGCCTGCTCGGTACGCAGTATTTT. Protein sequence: CASSAGLLGTQYF.

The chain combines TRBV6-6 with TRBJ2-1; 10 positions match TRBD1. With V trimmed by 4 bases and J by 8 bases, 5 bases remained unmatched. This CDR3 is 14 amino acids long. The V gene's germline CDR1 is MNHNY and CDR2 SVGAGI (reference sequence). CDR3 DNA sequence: TGTGCCAGCAGTTCCCGACAGGGGGCGGATGAGCAGTTCTTC. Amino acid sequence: CASSSRQGADEQFF.